What follows describes a single TCR beta chain. Sequenced by immunoSEQ multiplex PCR; TCRdb stores in-frame clones only, minus some. This sample carries tens of thousands of clones, around 86% of them seen once, and the ten largest clones take roughly 27%. This entry belongs to a study of OX40 agonist ivuxolimab in advanced cancers. Turning to the study itself: Three patients, one with hepatocellular carcinoma and two with cutaneous melanoma, achieved partial responses.

Germline CDR1 reads LNHNV; CDR2 reads YYDKDF (reference sequence). V lost 1 base and J 5 bases, leaving 8 bases between the germline ends. The CDR3 has 13 residues. The sequenced sample was CD4+ or CD8+ T cells sorted from blood, obtained in a trial of the OX40 agonist ivuxolimab. The clonotype was recovered from an adult with an advanced solid tumor such as melanoma, head and neck, liver or kidney cancer. V usage is TRBV15 and J usage is TRBJ2-5; unclear D gene. This CDR3 is CATSRAVKETQYF. Here the CDR3 DNA reads TGTGCCACCAGCAGAGCCGTAAAGGAGACCCAGTACTTC. The full variable domain, its missing parts supplied by reference TRBV15 and TRBJ2-5, is DAMVIQNPRYQVTQFGKPVTLSCSQTLNHNVMYWYQQKSSQAPKLLFHYYDKDFNNEADTPDNFQSRRPNTSFCFLDIRSPGLGDTAMYLCATSRAVKETQYFGPGTRLLVL.